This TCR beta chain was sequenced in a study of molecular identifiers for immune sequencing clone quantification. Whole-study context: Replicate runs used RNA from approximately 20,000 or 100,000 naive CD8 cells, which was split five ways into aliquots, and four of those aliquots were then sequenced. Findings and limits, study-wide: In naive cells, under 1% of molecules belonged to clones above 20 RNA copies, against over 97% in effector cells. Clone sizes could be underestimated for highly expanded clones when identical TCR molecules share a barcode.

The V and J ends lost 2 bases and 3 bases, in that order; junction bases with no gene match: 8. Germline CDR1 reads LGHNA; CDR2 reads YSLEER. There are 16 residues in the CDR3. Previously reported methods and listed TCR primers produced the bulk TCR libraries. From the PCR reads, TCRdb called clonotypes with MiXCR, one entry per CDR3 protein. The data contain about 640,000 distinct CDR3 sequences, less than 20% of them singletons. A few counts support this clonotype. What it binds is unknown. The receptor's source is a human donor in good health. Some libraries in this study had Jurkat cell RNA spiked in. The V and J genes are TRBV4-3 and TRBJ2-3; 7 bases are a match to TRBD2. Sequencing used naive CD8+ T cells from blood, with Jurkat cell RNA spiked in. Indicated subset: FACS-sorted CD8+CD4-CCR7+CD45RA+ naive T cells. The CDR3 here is CASSQKAELATDTQYF. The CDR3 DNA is TGCGCCAGCAGCCAAAAGGCTGAACTAGCGACAGATACGCAGTATTTT.